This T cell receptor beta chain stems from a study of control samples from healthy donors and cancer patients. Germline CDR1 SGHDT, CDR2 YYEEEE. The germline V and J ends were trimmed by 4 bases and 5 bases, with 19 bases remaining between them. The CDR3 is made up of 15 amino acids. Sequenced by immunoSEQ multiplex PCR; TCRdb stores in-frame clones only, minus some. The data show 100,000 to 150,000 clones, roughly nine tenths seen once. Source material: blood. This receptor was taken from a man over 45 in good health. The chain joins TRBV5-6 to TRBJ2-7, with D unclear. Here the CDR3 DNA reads TGTGCCAGCAGCCTGGATGGGCCTCTCAGCGACGAGCAGTACTTC. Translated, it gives CASSLDGPLSDEQYF.